The source of this TCR beta chain is a study of T cells in Graves' hyperthyroidism and ophthalmopathy. As to this clonotype: Antigen: not known.

The CDR3 consists of 15 residues. Trimming shortened V by 3 bases and J by 2 bases, and 14 bases separated the two germline ends. In germline, CDR1 is MGHRA, CDR2 YSYEKL. Amplified TCR beta CDR3 regions derived from RNA transcripts. A set of HTBI primers served as the primers for a first-round RT-PCR of the TCR CDR3. MiXCR was run by TCRdb on the multiplex PCR reads, yielding one entry per CDR3 protein. This sample carries about 420,000 distinct CDR3 sequences, approximately 14% of them seen once, and the ten largest clones take about 14%. Whole-study results and caveats: By a 13 V-J model, ophthalmopathy was set apart from stable hyperthyroidism. Blood shared most expanded thyroid clonotypes above 0.001.

This TCR was sampled from a woman aged 18-35 years with Graves' hyperthyroidism. The sequenced material came from blood. The chain employs TRBV4-1 and TRBJ2-7; D is uncertain. In DNA, the CDR3 is TGCGCCAGCAGCCACGCCCCCGGATCGACCTACGAGCAGTACTTC. It yields the protein CASSHAPGSTYEQYF.